This passage covers 25 T cell receptor beta chains from one sample sequenced in a study of cytomegalovirus exposure and HLA in healthy donors. Using immunoSEQ multiplex PCR, the repertoire was profiled, and TCRdb retains in-frame clones only, with some absent. Of around 200,000 clones listed, roughly 88% are singletons. Sequencing was performed on PBMCs. Receptors originate from a young woman in good health and CMV-seronegative.

This clone has more than one count but fewer than ten. Other DNA variants within this sample encode the same CDR3. The genes are TRBV9 and TRBJ1-2, with a tentative D call TRBD1 (6 bases). V was trimmed by 2 bases and J by 2 bases, leaving 7 bases between them. From germline, CDR1 is SGDLS and CDR2 YYNGEE. The CDR3 is made up of 13 amino acids. This CDR3 reads CASSVDRNYGYTF. The DNA for the CDR3 is TGTGCCAGCAGCGTGGACAGAAACTATGGCTACACCTTC.

The V and J genes are TRBV5-1 and TRBJ2-1; D is possibly TRBD2 (6 bases). Germline V gene lookup returns CDR1 SGHRS and CDR2 YFSETQ. The germline V and J ends were trimmed by 2 bases and 6 bases, with 12 bases remaining between them. There are 14 residues in the CDR3. The CDR3, as DNA: TGCGCCAGCAGCTTAGGGGCCGGGGGCAATGAGCAGTTCTTC. It encodes CASSLGAGGNEQFF.

V gene TRBV18 combines with J gene TRBJ1-1; no clear D gene. The V end lost 4 bases, the J end lost 0 bases, and 6 bases lay between the germline ends. Germline CDR1 KGHSH, CDR2 LQKENI. The CDR3 length is 13 residues. In DNA form, the CDR3 reads TGTGCCAGCTCACAGACACTGAACACTGAAGCTTTCTTT. Residues: CASSQTLNTEAFF.

The chain carries TRBV11-2 and TRBJ2-5; D is uncertain. The V gene lost 4 bases and the J gene lost 5 bases, with 17 bases spanning the gap. This CDR3 has 15 residues. Germline CDR1 SGHAT, CDR2 FQNNGV. The CDR3 loop reads CASSSEREVEETQYF. The CDR3 DNA is TGTGCCAGCAGCTCAGAGAGAGAAGTGGAGGAGACCCAGTACTTC.

This rearrangement joins TRBV4-1 to TRBJ1-2; weak D call: TRBD1 (6 bases). Germline-derived CDR1 and CDR2 are MGHRA and YSYEKL. The V end lost 4 bases, the J end lost 7 bases, and 22 bases lay between the germline ends. There are 16 residues in the CDR3. This CDR3 reads CASSPPPGQGVVGYTF. Here the CDR3 DNA reads TGCGCCAGCAGCCCCCCCCCGGGACAAGGTGTGGTTGGCTACACCTTC.

V usage is TRBV7-2 and J usage is TRBJ2-3; no definite D call. V was trimmed by 7 bases and J by 2 bases, leaving 13 bases between them. Looked up from germline, CDR1 is SGHTA and CDR2 is FQGNSA. CDR3 length: 14 amino acids. CDR3 protein: CASTLLRNTDTQYF. CDR3 nucleotide sequence: TGTGCCAGCACCCTGCTACGTAACACAGATACGCAGTATTTT.

The chain carries TRBV6-1 and TRBJ2-3; D not resolved. V gave up 8 bases and J gave up 8 bases, with 14 bases separating them. Germline V gives CDR1 MNHNS, CDR2 SASEGT. CDR3 length: 12 residues. Written as DNA, the CDR3 is TGTGCCAGCGGAGACCCTGGTCCTACGCAGTATTTT. Encoded protein: CASGDPGPTQYF.

The table lists this clone with a count of one. The J gene is TRBJ2-3, the V gene TRBV5-4, with 9 bases aligning to TRBD2. The V gene's germline CDR1 is SGHNT and CDR2 YYREEE (reference sequence). The length of the CDR3 is 16 residues. The J segment lost 1 base and the V segment lost 5 bases, leaving 8 bases of the junction unmatched. The CDR3 nucleotides read TGTGCCAGCAGGCCTACTAGCGGGTGGGGCACAGATACGCAGTATTTT. Amino acids: CASRPTSGWGTDTQYF.

The rearrangement uses TRBV2 and TRBJ2-1; 8 bases map to TRBD2. The V and J ends lost 6 bases and 9 bases, in that order; junction bases with no gene match: 7. Germline assignment: CDR1 SNHLY and CDR2 FYNNEI. CDR3 size: 13 residues. CDR3 residues: CASSRLTSVEQFF. In DNA, the CDR3 is TGTGCCAGCAGCCGATTGACTAGCGTTGAGCAGTTCTTC. Full variable domain (rest looked up from reference TRBV2 and TRBJ2-1): EPEVTQTPSHQVTQMGQEVILRCVPISNHLYFYWYRQILGQKVEFLVSFYNNEISEKSEIFDDQFSVERPDGSNFTLKIRSTKLEDSAMYFCASSRLTSVEQFFGPGTRLTVL.

This chain connects TRBV29-1 to TRBJ2-3; 8 bases are shared with TRBD2. This CDR3 is 15 amino acids long. Germline-derived CDR1 and CDR2 are SQVTM and ANQGSEA. J was trimmed by 2 bases and V by 5 bases; bases with no gene match: 9. CDR3: CSVRREAGVTDTQYF. The CDR3, as DNA: TGCAGCGTTCGTCGGGAAGCGGGAGTCACAGATACGCAGTATTTT.

The chain uses TRBV19 and TRBJ1-1, with TRBD1 matching over 10 bases. CDR3 length: 17 residues. V was clipped by 5 bases and J by 0 bases; unmatched bases: 9. Germline values: CDR1 LNHDA, CDR2 SQIVND (reference sequence). This CDR3 reads CASSSRQGAGVNTEAFF. CDR3 nucleotides: TGTGCCAGTAGTTCAAGACAGGGGGCTGGAGTGAACACTGAAGCTTTCTTT. The full variable domain, its missing parts supplied by reference TRBV19 and TRBJ1-1, is DGGITQSPKYLFRKEGQNVTLSCEQNLNHDAMYWYRQDPGQGLRLIYYSQIVNDFQKGDIAEGYSVSREKKESFPLTVTSAQKNPTAFYLCASSSRQGAGVNTEAFFGQGTRLTVV.

The genes are TRBV30 and TRBJ2-3; 10 bases are a match to TRBD2. The length of the CDR3 is 17 residues. Trimming removed 2 bases from V and 3 bases from J; junction bases left unmatched: 11. The germline gives CDR1 GTSNPN, CDR2 SVGIG (reference sequence). DNA for the CDR3: TGTGCCTGGAGTCCAGCCCGGACTAGCGGTGCTACAGATACGCAGTATTTT. Encoded protein: CAWSPARTSGATDTQYF.

The rearrangement joins TRBV29-1 to TRBJ2-7, with a tentative D call TRBD2 (5 bases). V was pared by 1 base and J by 2 bases, with 15 bases between. This CDR3 is 15 amino acids long. Germline V gene lookup returns CDR1 SQVTM and CDR2 ANQGSEA. The CDR3 here is CSVEAREAETYEQYF. As DNA, the CDR3 is TGCAGCGTTGAAGCCCGAGAAGCGGAGACCTACGAGCAGTACTTC.

The rearrangement joins TRBV7-9 to TRBJ1-1, with 9 bases aligning to TRBD1. Germline values: CDR1 SEHNR, CDR2 FQNEAQ (reference sequence). The CDR3 runs to 16 residues. V shed 5 bases, J shed 4 bases, and the junction held 11 bases outside the gene matches. The CDR3 is CASSLAWDRVSTEAFF. CDR3 in DNA: TGTGCCAGCAGCCTCGCCTGGGACAGGGTTAGCACTGAAGCTTTCTTT.

This chain links TRBV5-4 with TRBJ2-7; 8 positions agree with TRBD2. Trimming cost V 4 bases and J 7 bases; bases outside gene matches: 13. The CDR3 spans 15 residues. CDR1 SGHNT and CDR2 YYREEE come from the germline V gene (reference sequence). CDR3 residues: CASSQTVRGGREQYF. In DNA, the CDR3 is TGTGCCAGCAGCCAAACGGTTAGAGGCGGGAGGGAGCAGTACTTC.

This chain connects TRBV7-9 to TRBJ2-5; D not resolved. The CDR3 is 13 amino acids. The germline V and J ends were trimmed by 5 bases and 5 bases, with 12 bases remaining between them. Germline V gives CDR1 SEHNR, CDR2 FQNEAQ (reference sequence). The CDR3 region has the DNA TGTGCCAGCAGCCGCTCGACTGGGGAGACCCAGTACTTC. Its protein is CASSRSTGETQYF.

The chain combines TRBV28 with TRBJ2-2, with a weak D call TRBD2 (6 bases). The V end lost 7 bases, the J end lost 7 bases, and 19 bases lay between the germline ends. This CDR3 region has 15 residues. CDR1 is MDHEN and CDR2 is SYDVKM in the germline V gene. The CDR3 reads CASNTVGGAGGELFF. The CDR3 nucleotides read TGTGCCAGCAACACCGTAGGAGGGGCCGGCGGGGAGCTGTTTTTT.

The V gene is TRBV6-1, the J gene TRBJ2-7; 13 positions agree with TRBD2. Germline V gene data show CDR1 as MNHNS and CDR2 as SASEGT. With V trimmed by 4 bases and J by 5 bases, 11 bases remained unmatched. The CDR3 extends over 17 amino acids. CDR3 amino acids: CASSAAHGTSGMDEQYF. In nucleotides, the CDR3 is TGTGCCAGCAGTGCAGCCCACGGGACTAGCGGGATGGACGAGCAGTACTTC.

V gene TRBV18 combines with J gene TRBJ1-2; D is possibly TRBD1 (6 bases). CDR1 is KGHSH and CDR2 is LQKENI in the germline V gene. Trimming stripped 5 bases from V and 0 bases from J, with 10 bases between. CDR3 size: 14 residues. CDR3 DNA sequence: TGTGCCAGCTCAAGGACAGAGACTAACTATGGCTACACCTTC. It is translated as CASSRTETNYGYTF.

The chain couples TRBV7-6 to TRBJ2-1; 11 bases match TRBD2. After removal of 4 bases from V and 6 bases from J, the junction contained 8 bases not matched to a gene. CDR1 is SGHVS, CDR2 FNYEAQ, per germline. The CDR3 consists of 16 residues. The DNA of the CDR3 is TGTGCCAGCAGCTCGACTCTAGCGGGAGGTAGCAATGAGCAGTTCTTC. It yields the protein CASSSTLAGGSNEQFF. Looking up the rest from reference TRBV7-6 and TRBJ2-1 gives the full variable domain: GAGVSQSPRYKVTKRGQDVALRCDPISGHVSLYWYRQALGQGPEFLTYFNYEAQQDKSGLPNDRFSAERPEGSISTLTIQRTEQRDSAMYRCASSSTLAGGSNEQFFGPGTRLTVL.

The V call is TRBV28, the J call TRBJ1-2; 8 nucleotides line up with TRBD1. This CDR3 comprises 15 residues. Trimming cost V 2 bases and J 3 bases; bases outside gene matches: 5. The V gene's germline CDR1 is MDHEN and CDR2 SYDVKM. This chain's CDR3 is CASSLLDRGDYGYTF. The CDR3 DNA sequence: TGTGCCAGCAGTTTACTTGACAGGGGAGACTATGGCTACACCTTC.

The J gene is TRBJ1-2, the V gene TRBV10-3; 9 positions match TRBD1. Germline CDR1 and CDR2: ENHRY and SYGVKD. The CDR3 is 13 residues long. J lost 2 bases, V lost 8 bases, and 3 bases had no gene match. The CDR3 loop is CAIGTGTNYGYTF. In nucleotides, the CDR3 is TGTGCCATCGGGACAGGGACAAACTATGGCTACACCTTC.

This chain joins TRBV5-1 and TRBJ1-1; D possibly corresponds to TRBD1 (5 bases). The CDR3 totals 14 residues. Germline CDR1 reads SGHRS; CDR2 reads YFSETQ. Trimming pared 2 bases from V and 1 base from J, leaving 9 bases between. The CDR3 is CASSLNTGNTEAFF. The CDR3 coding sequence is TGCGCCAGCAGCTTAAATACAGGGAACACTGAAGCTTTCTTT.

This clone has just one count. The chain carries TRBV27 and TRBJ1-5; 7 nucleotides agree with TRBD1. This CDR3 spans 16 amino acids. J lost 4 bases, V lost 0 bases, and 6 bases had no gene match. The germline V gene has CDR1 MNHEY and CDR2 SMNVEV (reference sequence). CDR3 amino acids: CASSLSGGRRNQPQHF. The DNA for the CDR3 is TGTGCCAGCAGTTTATCAGGGGGCCGGAGGAATCAGCCCCAGCATTTT.

The V gene is TRBV7-8, the J gene TRBJ1-1; D is perhaps TRBD1 (5 bases). Per the germline V gene, CDR1 is SGHVS and CDR2 is FQNEAQ. Trimming removed 0 bases from V and 3 bases from J, with 17 bases in between. The CDR3 length is 17 residues. CDR3 residues: CASSLALRRGRDTEAFF. In DNA, the CDR3 is TGTGCCAGCAGCTTAGCGTTGAGAAGGGGTCGGGACACTGAAGCTTTCTTT. The full variable domain, in which reference TRBV7-8 and TRBJ1-1 provide the parts outside the CDR3, is GAGVSQSPRYKVAKRGQDVALRCDPISGHVSLFWYQQALGQGPEFLTYFQNEAQLDKSGLPSDRFFAERPEGSVSTLKIQRTQQEDSAVYLCASSLALRRGRDTEAFFGQGTRLTVV.